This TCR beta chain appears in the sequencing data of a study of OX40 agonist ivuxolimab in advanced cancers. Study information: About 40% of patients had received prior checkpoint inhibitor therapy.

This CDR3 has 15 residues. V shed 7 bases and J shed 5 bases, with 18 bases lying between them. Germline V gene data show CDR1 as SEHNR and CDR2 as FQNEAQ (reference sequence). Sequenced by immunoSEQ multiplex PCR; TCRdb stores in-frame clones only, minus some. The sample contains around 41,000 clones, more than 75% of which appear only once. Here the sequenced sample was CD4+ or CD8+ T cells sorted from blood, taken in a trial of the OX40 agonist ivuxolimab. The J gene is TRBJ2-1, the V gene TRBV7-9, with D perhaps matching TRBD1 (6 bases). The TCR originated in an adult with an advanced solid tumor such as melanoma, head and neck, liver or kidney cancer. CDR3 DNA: TGTGCCAGCACCCCAAGGGGGACGGCTGACAATGAGCAGTTCTTC. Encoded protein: CASTPRGTADNEQFF.